Relative to its sample, the clone carrying this TCR beta chain is medium-sized. Unique molecular identifiers, one per molecule, were present on every TCR cDNA molecule. TCRdb fed the 5' RACE reads into MiXCR, producing one record per CDR3 protein. The repertoire holds 6,900 or so distinct CDR3 sequences, with 3.5% to 4.5% as singletons. The data were obtained in a study of spatial heterogeneity in lung cancer. Study at large: The average appearance count of each unique TCR and UMI combination in raw reads was more than 9.5.

V lost 5 bases to trimming and J lost 5 bases, with 10 bases between them. The CDR3 sequence is 13 residues long. The time point was: sample taken at primary tumor resection. In each case, whole RNA from tumor, nontumor lung or frozen PBMC was sequenced unsorted. This chain links TRBV12-3 or TRBV12-4 with TRBJ2-1, with D maybe TRBD2 (5 bases). The sequenced sample was normal lung tissue next to the tumor, obtained at surgery. This TCR derives from a female donor with early-stage non-small cell lung cancer. The CDR3 spells CASSAGVNNEQFF. DNA of the CDR3: TGTGCCAGCAGTGCCGGGGTCAACAATGAGCAGTTCTTC.